The rows below give T cell receptor beta chains drawn from one sample of a study of spatial heterogeneity in lung cancer. In TCRdb, the 5' RACE reads were re-called with MiXCR into one record per CDR3 protein. This sample carries about 15,000 distinct CDR3 sequences, approximately 8.5% of them seen once, and the ten largest clones take more than 25%. The sample was PBMCs, taken at surgery. These receptors were collected from a female donor with early-stage non-small cell lung cancer. The CDR3 runs from the conserved cysteine through the conserved F or W. D genes are given only for firm matches. Size values are once, few and many counts, or a class for expanded clones, and some rows have none.

CDR3 DNA	CDR3 protein	D gene	clone size	J gene	V gene
TGTGCCAGTAGCACACAGGGCCACCCCAATGAGCAGTTCTTC	CASSTQGHPNEQFF	-	many	TRBJ2-1	TRBV19
TGTGCCAGCAGTTATGGAAGGGATCAGCCCCAGCATTTT	CASSYGRDQPQHF	-	many	TRBJ1-5	TRBV6-5
TGCAGTGCTAGAGATCCTAGCGGGGGGGTGGAGACCCAGTACTTC	CSARDPSGGVETQYF	TRBD2	few	TRBJ2-5	TRBV20-1
TGTGCCAGCAGCTTGTCTAGCGGGAGGGGTTACGAGCAGTACTTC	CASSLSSGRGYEQYF	TRBD2	many	TRBJ2-7	TRBV5-5
TGTGCCAGCTGCGGTGCAAGGCAGGGTGAGGGGGCCAAAAACATTCAGTACTTC	CASCGARQGEGAKNIQYF	-	few	TRBJ2-4	TRBV21-1
TGCGCCAGCAGCCAAGAAACGGGGATACTAGATGGCTACACCTTC	CASSQETGILDGYTF	-	many	TRBJ1-2	TRBV4-3
TGTGCCAGCAGCCTGGGGCCTCTCAGCACAGATACGCAGTATTTT	CASSLGPLSTDTQYF	-	-	TRBJ2-3	TRBV7-9
TGTGCCAGCAGCCAAAGGACTAGCGTGCAGACCCAGTACTTC	CASSQRTSVQTQYF	TRBD2	many	TRBJ2-5	TRBV3-1
TGCAGCGCCGCTGACCCCGATCGGGCCCTCCACTTT	CSAADPDRALHF	-	many	TRBJ1-6	TRBV29-1
TGTGCCATCAGTGACTCCGGGACAGGGATCGACACTGAAGCTTTCTTT	CAISDSGTGIDTEAFF	TRBD1	many	TRBJ1-1	TRBV10-3
TGCGCCAGCAGCCAAGAACCCCAGGGGGGAGCGTACGAGCAGTACTTC	CASSQEPQGGAYEQYF	-	medium-sized	TRBJ2-7	TRBV4-1
TGTGCCAGCTCACTAGGCGGGGACATTCAGTACTTC	CASSLGGDIQYF	-	many	TRBJ2-4	TRBV2
TGTGCCAGCAGCTTACGGCGGGCCGAGCAGTTCTTC	CASSLRRAEQFF	-	many	TRBJ2-1	TRBV7-2
TGTGCCAGCAGCGTTGAATGGGGACTTCCCTCCTACGAGCAGTACTTC	CASSVEWGLPSYEQYF	-	few	TRBJ2-7	TRBV7-9